One and the same sample provided the 21 T cell receptor beta chains below, sequenced in a study of blood T cells in healthy people across ages. Next came a second PCR, run for about 7 to 12 cycles, which used a sample-barcoded 5' primer along with a J-beta primer mix. In TCRdb, the 5' RACE reads were re-called with MiXCR into one record per CDR3 protein. The repertoire holds around 1.7 million distinct CDR3 sequences, 25% to 30% seen once, with approximately 7.7% in the top ten. The specimen sequenced was blood. Receptors were obtained from a woman aged 25 to 39 in good health.

As concerns this clonotype: Germline and junction disagree at one end, which may indicate a read error. The CDR3 DNA follows: TGCAGCGTTTTTACCGGGGCCCTATCCTGCGAGCAGTACTTC. Protein product: CSVFTGALSCEQYF. The V and J genes are TRBV29-1 and TRBJ2-7; D is perhaps TRBD1 or TRBD2 (5 bases each). The CDR3 consists of 14 residues. Per germline, CDR1 SQVTM and CDR2 ANQGSEA.

This clonotype was picked up a small number of times. V usage is TRBV20-1 and J usage is TRBJ2-7; TRBD2 aligns across 10 bases. CDR1 is DFQATT, CDR2 SNEGSKA, per germline (reference sequence). This CDR3 comprises 16 residues. J lost 3 bases, V lost 3 bases, and 11 bases had no gene match. CDR3 nucleotide sequence: TGCAGTGCTAGTAACTCGCTAGCGGGAGCGATCTACGAGCAGTACTTC. This codes for CSASNSLAGAIYEQYF.

This clonotype was recorded many times. This chain connects TRBV7-2 to TRBJ2-1; tentative D call: TRBD1 (7 bases). The CDR3 length is 14 residues. Germline assignment: CDR1 SGHTA and CDR2 FQGNSA. The V gene lost 8 bases and the J gene lost 5 bases, with 16 bases spanning the gap. CDR3 sequence: CASGNRGGHNEQFF. The CDR3 bases are TGTGCCAGCGGAAACAGGGGAGGACACAATGAGCAGTTCTTC. The entire variable domain, with the rest obtained from reference TRBV7-2 and TRBJ2-1, is as follows: GAGVSQSPSNKVTEKGKDVELRCDPISGHTALYWYRQSLGQGLEFLIYFQGNSAPDKSGLPSDRFSAERTGGSVSTLTIQRTQQEDSAVYLCASGNRGGHNEQFFGPGTRLTVL.

There are a few counts of this clonotype. V usage is TRBV7-2 and J usage is TRBJ2-1; the D gene is possibly TRBD2 (5 bases). V was trimmed by 3 bases and J by 10 bases, leaving 10 bases between them. CDR3 length: 12 residues. The germline CDR1 and CDR2 sequences are SGHTA and FQGNSA. The CDR3: CASSFRTLEQFF. For the CDR3, the DNA is TGTGCCAGCAGCTTCAGGACTCTCGAGCAGTTCTTC.

There are a few counts of this clonotype. The J gene is TRBJ1-2, the V gene TRBV12-5; no clear D. Trimming removed 6 bases at V and 4 bases at J, with 12 bases between. The V gene's germline CDR1 is LGHNT and CDR2 FRNRAP. This CDR3 comprises 13 residues. CDR3 nucleotide sequence: TGTGCTAGTGGCGCCGGGCCGACCTATGGCTACACCTTC. This sequence encodes CASGAGPTYGYTF.

The V and J genes are TRBV6-6 and TRBJ1-6; TRBD1 agrees at 10 bases. The CDR3 loop spans 15 amino acids. The V segment lost 0 bases and the J segment 8 bases; nucleotides outside the gene matches: 1. Germline lookup yields CDR1 MNHNY and CDR2 SVGAGI (reference sequence). CDR3 loop: CASSYSGTGDSPLHF. The CDR3 DNA sequence: TGTGCCAGCAGTTACTCCGGGACAGGGGATTCACCCCTCCACTTT.

This clonotype was found many times. Written as DNA, the CDR3 is TGTGCCAGCAGGCGACAGGGAGAAGAGACCCAGTACTTC. It yields the protein CASRRQGEETQYF. The rearrangement links TRBV28 to TRBJ2-5; 7 bases are a match to TRBD1. CDR3 length: 13 residues. V shed 6 bases and J 3 bases; nucleotides not matched to a gene: 4. Germline values: CDR1 MDHEN, CDR2 SYDVKM.

Regarding this clonotype: Just one base apart from a much larger clone, this may be a read error. The V call is TRBV20-1, the J call TRBJ2-4; 8 bases align to TRBD2. Germline V gives CDR1 DFQATT, CDR2 SNEGSKA (reference sequence). The V gene end was trimmed by 0 bases and the J gene end by 13 bases; junction bases not matched to a gene: 17. CDR3 length equals 16 residues. The CDR3 DNA sequence: TGCAGTGCTAGAGATATAATAACTAGCGGAGACAATGAGCAGTACTTC. As protein: CSARDIITSGDNEQYF.

The chain couples TRBV6-5 to TRBJ1-5; the D is unclear. Trimming shortened V by 0 bases and J by 1 base, and 13 bases separated the two germline ends. Germline-derived CDR1 and CDR2 are MNHEY and SVGAGI. This CDR3 has 17 amino acids. The CDR3, as DNA: TGTGCCAGCAGTTACTCCCGGGTGAGAGGAAGCAATCAGCCCCAGCATTTT. Translating it yields CASSYSRVRGSNQPQHF.

The genes are TRBV29-1 and TRBJ2-5; D uncertain. Germline CDR1 reads SQVTM; CDR2 reads ANQGSEA. V was cut by 7 bases and J by 5 bases, with 17 bases left in between. This CDR3 contains 13 residues. The CDR3 DNA is TGCAGCGGCCATAATAAGGCTCCGGAGACCCAGTACTTC. Amino acid sequence: CSGHNKAPETQYF.

This clonotype was detected once. This chain links TRBV7-9 with TRBJ1-5; no clear D. Germline V gene lookup returns CDR1 SEHNR and CDR2 FQNEAQ (reference sequence). The CDR3 consists of 15 residues. V lost 1 base and J lost 1, with 8 bases in between. This CDR3 is CASSLGVGSNQPQHF. The CDR3 coding sequence is TGTGCCAGCAGCTTAGGAGTGGGCAGCAATCAGCCCCAGCATTTT.

This clonotype turned up a few times. V and J are TRBV6-6 and TRBJ2-1; D is possibly TRBD1 (5 bases). Germline lookup yields CDR1 MNHNY and CDR2 SVGAGI (reference sequence). V was shortened by 5 bases and J by 0 bases, with 11 bases between the two germline ends. The CDR3 length is 15 residues. CDR3 sequence (DNA): TGTGCCAGCAGTCTACAGGCTCGCTCCTACAATGAGCAGTTCTTC. Translation gives CASSLQARSYNEQFF.

This chain connects TRBV9 to TRBJ2-3; 7 nucleotides align to TRBD1. Germline-derived CDR1 and CDR2 are SGDLS and YYNGEE. Trimming took 2 bases from V and 4 from J; bases not matched to a gene: 4. The CDR3 runs to 14 residues. The CDR3 region has the DNA TGTGCCAGCAGCGTCACAGGGGTCCCAGATACGCAGTATTTT. It translates to CASSVTGVPDTQYF.

This clonotype was counted a few times. Written as DNA, the CDR3 is TGTGCCATCAGTTTTGGGACTAGCGGGGACTCCTACAATGAGCAGTTCTTC. It translates to CAISFGTSGDSYNEQFF. J is TRBJ2-1 and V is TRBV10-3; the match to TRBD2 covers 13 bases. Trimming at V came to 5 bases and at J to 0 bases, leaving 4 bases not matched to a gene. CDR3 size: 17 residues. CDR1 and CDR2 from the germline V gene are ENHRY and SYGVKD.

V usage is TRBV4-3 and J usage is TRBJ2-7; 7 nucleotides line up with TRBD2. CDR3 length: 15 residues. After removal of 4 bases from V and 6 bases from J, the junction contained 12 bases not matched to a gene. Germline values: CDR1 LGHNA, CDR2 YSLEER. The chain's CDR3 is CASSRVEAGPREQYF. CDR3 nucleotides: TGCGCCAGCAGCCGCGTCGAAGCGGGGCCCCGCGAGCAGTACTTC.

The chain recombines TRBV29-1 with TRBJ2-3; D gene unclear. V dropped 3 bases and J dropped 7 bases, with 8 bases sitting between them. Germline lookup yields CDR1 SQVTM and CDR2 ANQGSEA. There are 11 residues in the CDR3. The CDR3 DNA is TGCAGCGTTGATGTGTCATATACGCAGTATTTT. Its protein product is CSVDVSYTQYF.

This clonotype occurred a few times. The V gene is TRBV12-3 or TRBV12-4, the J gene TRBJ2-3; 9 bases are a match to TRBD1. The CDR3 totals 15 residues. The ends lost 6 bases at V and 3 bases at J; junction bases unmatched: 7. The CDR3 region is CASRSTGGGTDTQYF. CDR3 nucleotides: TGTGCCAGCAGATCCACAGGGGGCGGGACAGATACGCAGTATTTT.

This clonotype was counted between two and nine times. The rearrangement links TRBV3-1 to TRBJ2-4; 8 bases are shared with TRBD1. The better agreement between TRBJ2-7 and the DNA end casts doubt on the J call. The CDR3 is made up of 15 amino acids. Germline CDR1 LGHDT, CDR2 YNNKEL (reference sequence). The CDR3 region has the DNA TGTGCCAGCAGTTCGGGACAGGCCGCGGACTACGAGCAGTACTTC. Protein sequence: CASSSGQAADYEQYF.

This clonotype turned up a few times. Here the CDR3 reads CASSLGGTHSGQETQYF. The CDR3 nucleotides are TGTGCCAGCAGTTTGGGCGGGACTCATTCTGGGCAAGAGACCCAGTACTTC. The J gene is TRBJ2-5, the V gene TRBV12-3 or TRBV12-4, with a tentative D call TRBD2 (6 bases). The CDR3 is 17 amino acids. V was shortened by 3 bases and J by 2 bases, with 19 bases between the two germline ends.

The sample holds many counts of this clonotype. The chain couples TRBV2 to TRBJ2-5, with 13 bases lining up with TRBD2. The CDR3 contains 16 residues. Germline assignment: CDR1 SNHLY and CDR2 FYNNEI. V was pared by 1 base and J by 1 base, with 0 bases of the junction left unmatched. Here the CDR3 reads CASSEGTSGGQETQYF. The CDR3 DNA reads TGTGCCAGCAGTGAAGGGACTAGCGGGGGCCAAGAGACCCAGTACTTC.

This rearrangement joins TRBV7-2 to TRBJ2-3; tentatively, D is TRBD2 (5 bases). The length of the CDR3 is 15 residues. The V end was cut by 2 bases, the J end by 1 base, with 10 bases between. Germline V CDR1 and CDR2: SGHTA, FQGNSA. CDR3 in DNA: TGTGCCAGCAGCTTATCAGCGGCCGGCACAGATACGCAGTATTTT. Translation: CASSLSAAGTDTQYF.